This is a list of T cell receptor beta chains from one sample in a study of blood T cell repertoires in COVID-19. The protocol was immunoSEQ multiplex PCR, while the TCRdb copy is restricted to in-frame clones and leaves out a portion. Of approximately 130,000 clones in the sample, roughly 90% were seen once. Sequencing input: peripheral blood. The receptors were sampled from a man aged 50 to 59 with acute or convalescent COVID-19. The conserved cysteine and the conserved F or W are not part of the CDR3 here. The order of the fields is J gene, V gene, CDR3 protein.

J: TRBJ2-2
V: TRBV7-9
CDR3: ASSISWDRGRFSPDTGELF

J: TRBJ1-5
V: TRBV19
CDR3: ASRLTTGTGGQPQH

J: TRBJ1-5
V: TRBV6-5
CDR3: ASTRGQLMQPQH

J: TRBJ1-2
V: TRBV7-9
CDR3: ASSPTGDNYGYT

J: TRBJ1-6
V: TRBV4-1
CDR3: ASSLTPRGGGNSPLH

J: TRBJ2-6
V: TRBV5-4
CDR3: ASSLDTSGTSGANVLT

J: TRBJ1-2
V: TRBV7-9
CDR3: ASSFRREVFGYT

J: TRBJ1-4
V: TRBV19
CDR3: ASSSEVPNEKLF

J: TRBJ1-2
V: TRBV6-5
CDR3: ASSYTRTQGVGGYT

J: TRBJ2-7
V: TRBV10-1
CDR3: ASSNGLNYEQY

J: TRBJ2-7
V: TRBV6-5
CDR3: ASSQGQGLYEQY

J: TRBJ2-7
V: TRBV5-1
CDR3: ASSWYPAAGGSYEQY

J: TRBJ1-2
V: TRBV25-1
CDR3: ASSTGGAGNGYT

J: TRBJ2-5
V: TRBV5-1
CDR3: ASTPRTDRETQY

J: TRBJ1-1
V: TRBV30
CDR3: AWSPEGQGVTEAF

J: TRBJ2-1
V: TRBV21-1
CDR3: ASSTAKREEQF

J: TRBJ1-5
V: TRBV30
CDR3: AWSGGVSQPQH

J: TRBJ1-2
V: TRBV5-4
CDR3: ASSAPGQGSYGYT

J: TRBJ2-4
V: TRBV6-5
CDR3: ASRRTAIAKNIQY

J: TRBJ2-7
V: TRBV5-1
CDR3: ASSWTSGRTEQY

J: TRBJ1-2
V: TRBV21-1
CDR3: ASSESYGYT

J: TRBJ2-5
V: TRBV11-2
CDR3: ASSFSQGQETQY

J: TRBJ1-1
V: TRBV29-1
CDR3: SADRDRANTEAF

J: TRBJ1-3
V: TRBV3-1/TRBV3-2
CDR3: ASSPIQGWGNTIY

J: TRBJ1-2
V: TRBV12-3/TRBV12-4
CDR3: ASSLSRLDGYT

J: TRBJ2-3
V: TRBV24-1
CDR3: ATSSGRGLTDTQY

J: TRBJ2-3
V: TRBV18
CDR3: ASSPVTDTQY

J: TRBJ2-7
V: TRBV19
CDR3: ASSVDSAGVPYEQY

J: TRBJ2-1
V: TRBV14
CDR3: ASRETSGRATYNEQF

J: TRBJ2-7
V: TRBV29-1
CDR3: SVERDGAGDYEQY

J: TRBJ2-1
V: TRBV4-1
CDR3: ASSQGPTSGTYNEQF

J: TRBJ2-3
V: TRBV6-4
CDR3: ASSEGRDTDTQY

J: TRBJ2-5
V: TRBV3-1/TRBV3-2
CDR3: ASSHRGESGHETQY

J: TRBJ1-2
V: TRBV27
CDR3: ASSITGELDYGYT

J: TRBJ2-2
V: TRBV19
CDR3: ASSIPSTGGALGELF

J: TRBJ2-7
V: TRBV5-1
CDR3: ASSSLRLAGDEQY

J: TRBJ2-5
V: TRBV7-8
CDR3: ASSLNRQETQY

J: TRBJ2-3
V: TRBV2
CDR3: ASSELAISTDTQY

J: TRBJ2-3
V: TRBV5-1
CDR3: ASRGGSGRGDTQY

J: TRBJ1-3
V: TRBV12-3/TRBV12-4
CDR3: ASGQGNTIY

J: TRBJ2-7
V: TRBV5-4
CDR3: ASSFVSGSGEQY

J: TRBJ2-7
V: TRBV2
CDR3: ASIRKREFGEQY